This T cell receptor (beta chain) comes out of a study of T cell repertoires in cytomegalovirus infection. TCRdb re-analysed the reads in MiXCR, keeping a single row per CDR3 protein. This table holds approximately 200,000 distinct CDR3 sequences, approximately 28% found once. The V gene end was trimmed by 3 bases and the J gene end by 7 bases; junction bases not matched to a gene: 14. Germline-derived CDR1 and CDR2 are SNHLY and FYNNEI. CDR3 size: 17 residues. The J gene is TRBJ2-3, the V gene TRBV2; 9 bases fit TRBD1. Sequencing used PBMCs. The source is a human donor in good health (CMV status not recorded). Some clones in this sample may be carry-over from other donors' samples. The CDR3 region is CASSDQTGTGSINTQYF. CDR3 coding DNA: TGTGCCAGCAGTGACCAGACCGGGACAGGGTCGATCAATACGCAGTATTTT. The complete variable domain, with remaining parts taken from reference TRBV2 and TRBJ2-3, reads EPEVTQTPSHQVTQMGQEVILRCVPISNHLYFYWYRQILGQKVEFLVSFYNNEISEKSEIFDDQFSVERPDGSNFTLKIRSTKLEDSAMYFCASSDQTGTGSINTQYFGPGTRLTVL.